Below, 27 T cell receptor beta chains from the same sample are listed, as sequenced in a study of chemoradiotherapy in HPV16-positive cancers. Method: immunoSEQ multiplex PCR; TCRdb's copy keeps in-frame clones and lacks some. The sample consists of about 12,000 clones, roughly 63% of them appearing once. Sample collection occurred from a patient who underwent chemoradiotherapy. These receptors were obtained from a human donor with HPV-associated anogenital cancer.

The gene calls are TRBV18 and TRBJ1-4, with D possibly matching TRBD1 (5 bases). Trimming pared 3 bases from V and 4 bases from J, leaving 12 bases between. Germline V gene sequence: CDR1 KGHSH, CDR2 LQKENI. The CDR3 sequence is 15 residues long. The CDR3 DNA follows: TGTGCCAGCTCACCTCCTGACAGCTATAATGAAAAACTGTTTTTT. Translated, it gives CASSPPDSYNEKLFF.

This CDR3 reads CASRLAPGREGQPQHF. CDR3 coding DNA: TGTGCAAGTCGCTTAGCGCCCGGCAGGGAAGGTCAGCCCCAGCATTTT. The chain couples TRBV12-2 to TRBJ1-5; TRBD1 is the table's D call and was not checked against the DNA. TRBV12-2 is an annotated pseudogene. The CDR3 runs 16 residues.

CDR3 coding DNA: TGTGCCAGCAGCTTAGGCCCCGGGACCTGGGGAGATACGCAGTATTTT. This codes for CASSLGPGTWGDTQYF. The chain is built from TRBV7-2 and TRBJ2-3; D tentatively fits TRBD1 or TRBD2 (5 bases each). The CDR3 length is 16 residues. CDR1 and CDR2 (germline): SGHTA, FQGNSA. The V gene lost 1 base and the J gene lost 5 bases, with 16 bases spanning the gap.

This chain uses TRBV27 with TRBJ1-5; D call uncertain. In germline, CDR1 is MNHEY, CDR2 SMNVEV (reference sequence). The CDR3 spans 15 residues. V was clipped by 4 bases and J by 1 base, with 11 bases between them. The CDR3 is CASSSRDGSNQPQHF. CDR3 in DNA: TGTGCCAGCAGTTCGAGGGATGGGAGCAATCAGCCCCAGCATTTT.

A single count supports this clone. V usage is TRBV30 and J usage is TRBJ2-5; D may be TRBD1 or TRBD2 (5 bases each). V lost 3 bases to trimming and J lost 1 base, with 12 bases between them. From germline, CDR1 is GTSNPN and CDR2 SVGIG (reference sequence). The CDR3 runs to 14 residues. The CDR3 coding sequence is TGTGCCTGGAGCCCGGGACCGGTCCAAGAGACCCAGTACTTC. It yields the protein CAWSPGPVQETQYF.

Written as DNA, the CDR3 is TGTGCTAGTGGTTCCCCCACCTACGAGCAGTACTTC. Its protein product is CASGSPTYEQYF. This chain uses TRBV12-5 with TRBJ2-7; no firm D call. The V and J ends lost 4 bases and 2 bases respectively, with 6 bases between them. The germline CDR1 and CDR2 sequences are LGHNT and FRNRAP. CDR3 length: 12 residues.

This clone was counted a single time. The chain carries TRBV13 and TRBJ2-1; 9 nucleotides match TRBD2. The trim removed 0 bases at V and 6 bases at J, leaving 6 bases unmatched. CDR1 and CDR2 (germline): PRHDT, FYEKMQ (reference sequence). This CDR3 has 16 amino acids. CDR3 loop: CASSLGRASGANEQFF. CDR3 DNA sequence: TGTGCCAGCAGCTTAGGCCGGGCTAGCGGGGCCAATGAGCAGTTCTTC.

The chain uses TRBV30 and TRBJ2-6; D might be TRBD1 or TRBD2, each matching 6 bases. The CDR3 extends over 16 amino acids. The V and J ends lost 3 bases and 3 bases respectively, with 15 bases between them. The germline gives CDR1 GTSNPN, CDR2 SVGIG (reference sequence). The CDR3 sequence is CAWRTSRGLGANVLTF. The DNA of the CDR3 is TGTGCCTGGAGGACCTCTCGGGGGCTTGGGGCCAACGTCCTGACTTTC. Full variable domain (missing parts from reference TRBV30 and TRBJ2-6): SQTIHQWPATLVQPVGSPLSLECTVEGTSNPNLYWYRQAAGRGLQLLFYSVGIGQISSEVPQNLSASRPQDRQFILSSKKLLLSDSGFYLCAWRTSRGLGANVLTFGAGSRLTVL.

CDR3 in amino acids: CASSPRRTGELFF. In nucleotides, the CDR3 is TGTGCCAGCAGCCCACGGCGGACCGGGGAGCTGTTTTTT. J is TRBJ2-2 and V is TRBV11-3; D call uncertain. The V end was cut by 5 bases, the J end by 5 bases, with 9 bases between. The CDR3 is made up of 13 amino acids. Germline assignment: CDR1 SGHNT and CDR2 YENEEA.

The chain carries TRBV20-1 and TRBJ1-2; D uncertain. The CDR3 loop spans 10 amino acids. From germline, CDR1 is DFQATT and CDR2 SNEGSKA (reference sequence). V lost 8 bases and J lost 4, with 8 bases in between. CDR3: CSPRTYGYTF. The DNA for the CDR3 is TGCAGTCCCCGGACCTATGGCTACACCTTC.

The V gene is TRBV30, the J gene TRBJ1-5; D is ambiguous. Germline V CDR1 and CDR2: GTSNPN, SVGIG (reference sequence). The CDR3 totals 14 residues. V was cut by 0 bases and J by 5 bases, with 11 bases left in between. CDR3 in DNA: TGTGCCTGGAGTGTACGAGGTGGCGATCAGCCCCAGCATTTT. Translating it yields CAWSVRGGDQPQHF.

V and J are TRBV5-1 and TRBJ2-7; TRBD1 aligns across 9 bases. The CDR3 sequence is 14 residues long. The germline V gene encodes CDR1 SGHRS and CDR2 YFSETQ. Trimming at V came to 3 bases and at J to 5 bases, leaving 6 bases not matched to a gene. CDR3 amino acids: CASSYYRGQDEQYF. As DNA, the CDR3 is TGCGCCAGCAGCTACTACAGGGGGCAGGACGAGCAGTACTTC.

The chain has TRBV9 and TRBJ2-1; a possible D gene is TRBD2 (6 bases). The CDR3 is 12 amino acids. Germline V lookup: CDR1 SGDLS, CDR2 YYNGEE. V shed 4 bases and J shed 9 bases, with 11 bases lying between them. The CDR3 nucleotides read TGTGCCAGCAGCCATAGCGGAAGTGAGCAGTTCTTC. This sequence encodes CASSHSGSEQFF.

The chain links TRBV28 to TRBJ2-1; 9 bases are a match to TRBD2. CDR3 length: 15 amino acids. Germline trimming cut 7 bases from V and 8 bases from J; bases unmatched to any gene: 12. The germline gives CDR1 MDHEN, CDR2 SYDVKM. The CDR3 protein is CASNTGLAGLDEQFF. Written as DNA, the CDR3 is TGTGCCAGCAATACGGGACTAGCTGGCTTGGATGAGCAGTTCTTC.

The J gene is TRBJ1-2, the V gene TRBV6-5; no clear D. V was trimmed by 7 bases and J by 8 bases, leaving 20 bases between them. The CDR3 contains 14 residues. CDR1 MNHEY and CDR2 SVGAGI come from the germline V gene. The CDR3 bases are TGTGCCAGCACCCGATCTTTTAAGGTCTGGGGCTACACCTTC. This gives the protein CASTRSFKVWGYTF.

The chain employs TRBV5-1 and TRBJ2-2; D may be TRBD1 (6 bases). The ends were cut back, 2 bases at V and 3 bases at J, with 8 bases in the middle. The CDR3 is 14 amino acids. Germline lookup yields CDR1 SGHRS and CDR2 YFSETQ. CDR3 coding DNA: TGCGCCAGCAGCTTTGCAGGGGACACCGGGGAGCTGTTTTTT. Its translation: CASSFAGDTGELFF.

This clone was observed a handful of times. The chain carries TRBV11-2 and TRBJ2-7; D might be TRBD2 (6 bases). This CDR3 spans 15 amino acids. Trimming cost V 4 bases and J 3 bases, with 16 bases left between them. Germline values: CDR1 SGHAT, CDR2 FQNNGV. The DNA for the CDR3 is TGTGCCAGCAGCTCCCTCCGGGAGCCGATCTACGAGCAGTACTTC. Amino acid sequence: CASSSLREPIYEQYF.

This sequence joins TRBV28 and TRBJ1-2, with TRBD1 matching over 10 bases. This CDR3 is 15 amino acids long. V shed 6 bases and J 4 bases; nucleotides not matched to a gene: 8. The germline V gene has CDR1 MDHEN and CDR2 SYDVKM. The CDR3 loop is CASSIGGQGSYGYTF. Here the CDR3 DNA reads TGTGCCAGCAGCATTGGGGGACAGGGGAGCTATGGCTACACCTTC.

The rearrangement joins TRBV7-2 to TRBJ2-3; no firm D call. Trimming took off 2 bases at V and 2 bases at J, with 8 bases between the two ends. The CDR3 spans 14 residues. Germline V gene lookup returns CDR1 SGHTA and CDR2 FQGNSA. The CDR3 here is CASSLNGYTDTQYF. The CDR3 bases are TGTGCCAGCAGCTTAAATGGGTACACAGATACGCAGTATTTT.

The rearrangement joins TRBV7-6 to TRBJ2-3; 8 bases are shared with TRBD2. Germline-derived CDR1 and CDR2 are SGHVS and FNYEAQ. J lost 1 base, V lost 3 bases, and 6 bases had no gene match. CDR3 length: 16 residues. CDR3 sequence: CASSFRGGEGTDTQYF. The CDR3, as DNA: TGTGCCAGCAGCTTCCGGGGGGGAGAGGGCACAGATACGCAGTATTTT.

In its sample, this clone was seen a few times. This sequence joins TRBV6-6 and TRBJ1-2, with TRBD1 identical over 8 bases. CDR1 is MNHNY, CDR2 SVGAGI, per germline (reference sequence). V shed 5 bases, J shed 7 bases, and the junction held 9 bases outside the gene matches. The CDR3 has 14 residues. The CDR3 bases are TGTGCCAGCAGTGACCGGACAGGGATCAGTGGCTACACCTTC. It specifies CASSDRTGISGYTF.

The chain carries TRBV10-3 and TRBJ1-1; TRBD1 might be the D (5 bases). The V gene's germline CDR1 is ENHRY and CDR2 SYGVKD. The CDR3 sequence is 15 residues long. V gave up 1 base and J gave up 3 bases, with 12 bases separating them. Here the CDR3 reads CAISEFAGIDTEAFF. Here the CDR3 DNA reads TGTGCCATCAGTGAGTTCGCAGGGATCGACACTGAAGCTTTCTTT.

The J gene is TRBJ1-5, the V gene TRBV6-1; D might be TRBD1 (5 bases). The CDR3 is made up of 13 amino acids. V lost 5 bases to trimming and J lost 3 bases, with 8 bases between them. Germline CDR1 reads MNHNS; CDR2 reads SASEGT. This chain's CDR3 is CASSRGNNQPQHF. The CDR3 DNA reads TGTGCCAGCAGTAGGGGTAACAATCAGCCCCAGCATTTT.

This clone was seen more than once but under ten times. V is TRBV5-5 and J is TRBJ2-7; 8 bases align to TRBD1. Trimming removed 5 bases from V and 7 bases from J; junction bases left unmatched: 11. The germline V gene encodes CDR1 SGHKS and CDR2 YYEKEE (reference sequence). The CDR3 spans 14 residues. CDR3 DNA: TGTGCCAGCAGGCCCGGGACAGGTCTTGGGGAGCAGTACTTC. This sequence encodes CASRPGTGLGEQYF.

In its sample, this clone ranks as medium-sized. This sequence joins TRBV28 and TRBJ1-2, with TRBD1 matching 7 bases. There are 18 residues in the CDR3. The V gene end was trimmed by 1 base and the J gene end by 7 bases; junction bases not matched to a gene: 18. Germline CDR1 and CDR2: MDHEN and SYDVKM. The CDR3 DNA follows: TGTGCCAGCAGTTTATTCCGACAGGGCACGGCTCGGCTATTTGGCTACACCTTC. It is translated as CASSLFRQGTARLFGYTF.

This clone was detected only a few times. The V gene is TRBV28, the J gene TRBJ1-5; TRBD1 matches 8 bases. This CDR3 comprises 14 residues. V lost 6 bases to trimming and J lost 6 bases; unmatched junction nucleotides: 7. Germline-derived CDR1 and CDR2 are MDHEN and SYDVKM. CDR3 protein: CASRHGQGIQPQHF. The DNA for the CDR3 is TGTGCCAGCAGACATGGACAGGGAATTCAGCCCCAGCATTTT.

The genes are TRBV10-3 and TRBJ1-2, with 8 bases lining up with TRBD1. CDR3 length: 13 amino acids. The trim removed 10 bases at V and 0 bases at J, leaving 4 bases unmatched. Germline V gene sequence: CDR1 ENHRY, CDR2 SYGVKD. The chain's CDR3 is CATGQEANYGYTF. CDR3 nucleotide sequence: TGTGCCACGGGACAGGAAGCTAACTATGGCTACACCTTC.